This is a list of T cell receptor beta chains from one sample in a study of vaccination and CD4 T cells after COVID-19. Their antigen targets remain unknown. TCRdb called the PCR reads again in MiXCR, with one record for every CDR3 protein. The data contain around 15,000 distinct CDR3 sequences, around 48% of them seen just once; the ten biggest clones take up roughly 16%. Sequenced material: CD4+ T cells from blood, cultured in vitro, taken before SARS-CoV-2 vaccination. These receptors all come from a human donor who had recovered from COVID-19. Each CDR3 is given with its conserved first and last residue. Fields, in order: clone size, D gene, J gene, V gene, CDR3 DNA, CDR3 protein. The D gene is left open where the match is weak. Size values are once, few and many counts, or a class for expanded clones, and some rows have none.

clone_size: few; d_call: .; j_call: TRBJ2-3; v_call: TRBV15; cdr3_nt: TGTGCCACCAGCAGCTACCCTTATTCCAGGGGACTTGCGACAGATACGCAGTATTTT; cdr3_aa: CATSSYPYSRGLATDTQYF
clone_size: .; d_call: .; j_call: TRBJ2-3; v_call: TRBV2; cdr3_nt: TGTGCCAGCAGGGGACTGGGCACAGATACGCAGTATTTT; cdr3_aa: CASRGLGTDTQYF
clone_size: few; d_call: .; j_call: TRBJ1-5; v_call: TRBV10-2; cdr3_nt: TGCGCCAGCAGTGAGTCGCTGACAGGCCGACAGCCCCAGCATTTT; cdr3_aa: CASSESLTGRQPQHF
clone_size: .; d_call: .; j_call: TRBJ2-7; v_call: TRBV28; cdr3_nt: TGTGCCAGCAGAGATCCTCCCGGCTACGAGCAGTACTTC; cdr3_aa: CASRDPPGYEQYF
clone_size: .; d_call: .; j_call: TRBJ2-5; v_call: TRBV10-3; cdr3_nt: TGTGCCATCAGGAAAGAGGAGACCCAGTACTTC; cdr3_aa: CAIRKEETQYF
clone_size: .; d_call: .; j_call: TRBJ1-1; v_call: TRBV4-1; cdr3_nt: TGCGCCAGCAGCCAAGTTTTCGACCGTCGGAACACTGAAGCTTTCTTT; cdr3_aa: CASSQVFDRRNTEAFF
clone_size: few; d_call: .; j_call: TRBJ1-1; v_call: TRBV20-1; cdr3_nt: TGCAGTGCTAGAGATAGACACTCAGGGGTGACTGAAGCTTTCTTT; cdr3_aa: CSARDRHSGVTEAFF
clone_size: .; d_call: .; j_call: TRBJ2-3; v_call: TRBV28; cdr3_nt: TGTGCCAGCAGAGAACAGGGAGCGATCACAGATACGCAGTATTTT; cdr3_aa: CASREQGAITDTQYF
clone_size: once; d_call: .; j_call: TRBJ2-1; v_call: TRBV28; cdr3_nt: TGTGCCAGCAGTCCAAAGACTAGTATGGTCTTC; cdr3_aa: CASSPKTSMVF
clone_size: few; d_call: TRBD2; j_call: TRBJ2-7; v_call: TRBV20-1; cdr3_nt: TGCAGTGCTAATAATCCTAGCGGGAGGGCGTCTTACGAGCAGTACTTC; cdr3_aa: CSANNPSGRASYEQYF
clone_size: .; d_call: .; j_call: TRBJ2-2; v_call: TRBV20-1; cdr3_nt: TGCAGTGCTAGAGATCCTAGGGCCCTGGGGAGCACCGGGGAGCTGTTTTTT; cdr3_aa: CSARDPRALGSTGELFF
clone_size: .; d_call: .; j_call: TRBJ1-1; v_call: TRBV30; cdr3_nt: TGTGCCTGGTTCGCCGGGATTGGGGCTGAAGCTTTCTTT; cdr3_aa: CAWFAGIGAEAFF
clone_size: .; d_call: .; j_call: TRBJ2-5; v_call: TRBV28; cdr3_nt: TGTGCCAGCAGTTCACAACAGGGAGCAGCGGAGACCCAGTACTTC; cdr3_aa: CASSSQQGAAETQYF
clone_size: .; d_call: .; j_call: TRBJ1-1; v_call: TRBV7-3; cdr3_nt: TGTGCCAGCAGCTTAATGTCATTCGGAACTGAAGCTTTCTTT; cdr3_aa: CASSLMSFGTEAFF
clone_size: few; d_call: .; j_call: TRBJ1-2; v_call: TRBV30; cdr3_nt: TGTGCCTGGAGTGTGGGGGTGTTGGATTCCTACACCTTC; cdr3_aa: CAWSVGVLDSYTF
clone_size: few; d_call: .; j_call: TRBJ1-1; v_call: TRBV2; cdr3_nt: TGTGCCAGCAGTGGGCGCAGGAACACTGAAGCTTTCTTT; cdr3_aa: CASSGRRNTEAFF
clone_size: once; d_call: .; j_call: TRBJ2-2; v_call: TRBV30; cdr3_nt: TGTGCCTGGAGTGTGTTCAGGGGTGGCGGGGAGCTGTTTTTT; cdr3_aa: CAWSVFRGGGELFF
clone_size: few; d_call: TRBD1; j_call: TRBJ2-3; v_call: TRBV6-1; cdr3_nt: TGTGCCAGCGGGGGACAGAACACAGATACGCAGTATTTT; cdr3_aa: CASGGQNTDTQYF
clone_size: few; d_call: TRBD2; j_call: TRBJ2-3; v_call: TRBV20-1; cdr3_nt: TGCAGTGCCGGTGGCCAAAATAGCATAGCGGGAGGAGGCACAGATACGCAGTATTTT; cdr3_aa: CSAGGQNSIAGGGTDTQYF
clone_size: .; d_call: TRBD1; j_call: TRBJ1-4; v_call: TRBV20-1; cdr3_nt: TGCAGTGCTAGGACAGGGCCTAATGAAGGACTGTTTTTT; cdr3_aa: CSARTGPNEGLFF
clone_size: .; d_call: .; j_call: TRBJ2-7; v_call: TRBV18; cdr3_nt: TGTGCCAGCTCACCACCGGTGGACGCCTACGAGCAGTACTTC; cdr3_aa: CASSPPVDAYEQYF
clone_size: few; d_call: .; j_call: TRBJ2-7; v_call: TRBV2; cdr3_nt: TGTGCCAGCACCAGGGACATTAACGAGCAGTACTTC; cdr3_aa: CASTRDINEQYF
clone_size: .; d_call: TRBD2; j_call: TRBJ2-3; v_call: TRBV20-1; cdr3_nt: TGCAGTGCTAGTTTGCGGGAGGGCGGCACAGATACGCAGTATTTT; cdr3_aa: CSASLREGGTDTQYF
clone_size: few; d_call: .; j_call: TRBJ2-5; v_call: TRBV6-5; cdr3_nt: TGTGCCAGCAGTTATGGGGAGACCCAGTACTTC; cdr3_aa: CASSYGETQYF
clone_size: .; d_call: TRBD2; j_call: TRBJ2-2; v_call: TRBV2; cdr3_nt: TGTGCCAGCACTCGGGGACTAGCGGCGAACACCGGGGAGCTGTTTTTT; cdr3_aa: CASTRGLAANTGELFF
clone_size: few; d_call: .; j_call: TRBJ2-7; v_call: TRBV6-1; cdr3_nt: TGTGCCAGCATCGGCAGTTCCTACGAGCAGTACTTC; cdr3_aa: CASIGSSYEQYF
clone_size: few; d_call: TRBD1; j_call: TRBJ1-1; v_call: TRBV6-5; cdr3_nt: TGTGCCAGCAGCTACCCTGGACAGGGCGGAACTGAAGCTTTCTTT; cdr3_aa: CASSYPGQGGTEAFF
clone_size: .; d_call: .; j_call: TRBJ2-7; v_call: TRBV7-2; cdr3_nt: TGTGCCAGCAGCCAAGTTGGGGGAGTGTTCTACGAGCAGTACTTC; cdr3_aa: CASSQVGGVFYEQYF
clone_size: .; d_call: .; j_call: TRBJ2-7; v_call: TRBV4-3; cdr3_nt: TGCGCCAGCAGCCAACAACGGGGGTTTGCCGAGCAGTACTTC; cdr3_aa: CASSQQRGFAEQYF
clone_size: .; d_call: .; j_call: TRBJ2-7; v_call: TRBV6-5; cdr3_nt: TGTGCCAGCAGTTACTCGCGACAAATCCCAAGGGACGAGCAGTACTTC; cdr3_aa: CASSYSRQIPRDEQYF
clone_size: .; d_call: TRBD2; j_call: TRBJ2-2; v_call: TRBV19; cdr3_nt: TGTGCCAGTGGGGGACTAGCGGGTTACGGGGAGCTGTTTTTT; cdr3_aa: CASGGLAGYGELFF
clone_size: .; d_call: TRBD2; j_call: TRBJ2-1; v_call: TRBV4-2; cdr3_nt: TGTGCCAGCAGCCAGGAGCTTACTAGCGGAAGATACAATGAGCAGTTCTTC; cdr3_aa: CASSQELTSGRYNEQFF
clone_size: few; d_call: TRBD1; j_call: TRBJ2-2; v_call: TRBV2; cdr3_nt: TGTGGCTCTGGACAGGAGAACACCGGGGAGCTGTTTTTT; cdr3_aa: CGSGQENTGELFF
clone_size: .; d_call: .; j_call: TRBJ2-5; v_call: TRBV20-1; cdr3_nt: TGCAGTGTTTGGGAGCAAGAGACCCAGTACTTC; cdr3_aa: CSVWEQETQYF
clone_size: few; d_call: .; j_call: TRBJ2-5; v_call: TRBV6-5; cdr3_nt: TGTGCCAGCAGTTACTCGAGGGGCGTGGAGACCCAGTACTTC; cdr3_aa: CASSYSRGVETQYF
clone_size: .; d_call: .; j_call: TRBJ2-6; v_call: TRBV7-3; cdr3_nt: TGTGCCAGTGGACCGCCGAGCTCTGGGGCCAACGTCCTGACTTTC; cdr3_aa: CASGPPSSGANVLTF